These 27 T cell receptor beta chains originate from one sample sequenced in a study of cytomegalovirus exposure and HLA in healthy donors. Researchers ran the PCR with 60 Vbeta and 13 Jbeta primers. Produced via immunoSEQ multiplex PCR; TCRdb's table is partial and in-frame only. The table includes some 120,000 clones, roughly 72% detected once. Specimen: PBMCs. The source of these receptors is a man aged 40-55 years in good health and CMV-seropositive.

The genes are TRBV27 and TRBJ2-5; 7 nucleotides match TRBD2. V lost 5 bases, J lost 5 bases, and 5 bases stayed unmatched. The germline V gene encodes CDR1 MNHEY and CDR2 SMNVEV (reference sequence). The CDR3 runs 13 residues. The CDR3 sequence is CASSPGGFETQYF. The CDR3 DNA reads as TGTGCCAGCAGTCCGGGGGGATTTGAGACCCAGTACTTC.

The rearrangement joins TRBV5-4 to TRBJ2-4; 8 nucleotides align to TRBD1. This CDR3 has 14 amino acids. The V segment lost 2 bases and the J segment 6 bases; nucleotides outside the gene matches: 4. The V gene's germline CDR1 is SGHNT and CDR2 YYREEE (reference sequence). CDR3 DNA: TGTGCCAGCAGCTTTGGACAGGGCAGAAACATTCAGTACTTC. Translated: CASSFGQGRNIQYF.

The chain recombines TRBV6-5 with TRBJ1-2; tentative D call: TRBD1 (5 bases). Germline CDR1 and CDR2: MNHEY and SVGAGI. The V and J ends lost 5 bases and 4 bases respectively, with 14 bases between them. The CDR3 is made up of 14 amino acids. The CDR3 DNA reads TGTGCCAGCAGTAGGAGACAGATTGGCTATGGCTACACCTTC. Protein sequence: CASSRRQIGYGYTF.

The chain recombines TRBV19 with TRBJ2-3, with TRBD1 identical over 10 bases. CDR3 length: 15 amino acids. The V gene's germline CDR1 is LNHDA and CDR2 SQIVND (reference sequence). Losses at the gene ends were 7 bases for V and 2 bases for J; bases not matched to a gene: 6. In nucleotides, the CDR3 is TGTGCCAGTACCGGACAGGGGGAATACACAGATACGCAGTATTTT. Translating gives CASTGQGEYTDTQYF.

The chain uses TRBV2 and TRBJ2-7, with 7 nucleotides matching TRBD2. This CDR3 spans 14 amino acids. Trimming took 3 bases from V and 1 from J; bases not matched to a gene: 3. The germline CDR1 and CDR2 sequences are SNHLY and FYNNEI. Here the CDR3 reads CASSEVGGSYEQYF. In DNA, the CDR3 is TGTGCCAGCAGTGAGGTCGGGGGGTCCTACGAGCAGTACTTC.

The chain has TRBV6-5 and TRBJ1-2; D is perhaps TRBD1 (6 bases). This CDR3 region has 14 residues. Germline V gives CDR1 MNHEY, CDR2 SVGAGI. V lost 6 bases and J 2 bases, leaving 13 bases between the germline ends. The CDR3 here is CASSAGGLNYGYTF. The CDR3, as DNA: TGTGCCAGCAGCGCGGGGGGGCTAAACTATGGCTACACCTTC.

This chain uses TRBV7-2 with TRBJ2-7; a possible D gene is TRBD1 (6 bases). The CDR3 spans 13 residues. The V gene lost 1 base and the J gene lost 5 bases, with 9 bases spanning the gap. Germline CDR1 SGHTA, CDR2 FQGNSA. CDR3 residues: CASSLVGGHEQYF. The CDR3 region has the DNA TGTGCCAGCAGCTTAGTTGGGGGCCACGAGCAGTACTTC.

This rearrangement joins TRBV28 to TRBJ2-2; no firm D call. The V gene's germline CDR1 is MDHEN and CDR2 SYDVKM. V shed 3 bases and J shed 7 bases, with 6 bases lying between them. The CDR3 has 12 amino acids. The CDR3 coding sequence is TGTGCCAGCAGTTTTTTAGTCGGGGAGCTGTTTTTT. Amino acid sequence: CASSFLVGELFF.

The V gene is TRBV6-1, the J gene TRBJ2-7; the match to TRBD2 covers 10 bases. V was clipped by 1 base and J by 1 base; unmatched bases: 7. The germline V gene encodes CDR1 MNHNS and CDR2 SASEGT. This CDR3 has 17 amino acids. CDR3 residues: CASSEGSGGTLSYEQYF. CDR3 nucleotides: TGTGCCAGCAGTGAAGGTAGCGGGGGGACCCTATCCTACGAGCAGTACTTC.

This clone was counted a few times. The chain carries TRBV5-4 and TRBJ2-2; TRBD1 aligns across 9 bases. J was trimmed by 5 bases and V by 3 bases; bases with no gene match: 8. The length of the CDR3 is 16 residues. Germline V gene data show CDR1 as SGHNT and CDR2 as YYREEE (reference sequence). CDR3 amino acids: CASSSRTGGWTGELFF. CDR3 DNA: TGTGCCAGCAGCTCCCGTACAGGGGGCTGGACCGGGGAGCTGTTTTTT.

The rearrangement uses TRBV4-2 and TRBJ2-7, with D possibly being TRBD2 (6 bases). The V end was cut by 5 bases, the J end by 2 bases, with 19 bases between. Germline values: CDR1 LGHNA, CDR2 YNFKEQ. The CDR3 extends over 16 amino acids. The CDR3 coding sequence is TGTGCCAGCAGCTCGCTAGTCTCGGGGGTCCCCTACGAGCAGTACTTC. Amino acids: CASSSLVSGVPYEQYF.

This chain uses TRBV11-3 with TRBJ2-1; D ambiguous. Germline CDR1 and CDR2: SGHNT and YENEEA. CDR3 size: 14 residues. Trimming stripped 6 bases from V and 0 bases from J, with 9 bases between. DNA of the CDR3: TGTGCCAGCAGAGGCCTAGGCTCCTACAATGAGCAGTTCTTC. It yields the protein CASRGLGSYNEQFF.

This clone came up once. The V and J genes are TRBV4-3 and TRBJ2-1; D gene unclear. V was pared by 2 bases and J by 1 base, with 9 bases between. Looked up from germline, CDR1 is LGHNA and CDR2 is YSLEER. The CDR3 has 15 residues. The CDR3 nucleotides are TGCGCCAGCAGCCAACTAGTCTCGTCCTACAATGAGCAGTTCTTC. It translates to CASSQLVSSYNEQFF.

This clone occurred a few times. The chain links TRBV19 to TRBJ1-5, with 8 bases that match TRBD1. V lost 5 bases, J lost 4 bases, and 7 bases stayed unmatched. This CDR3 spans 15 amino acids. Germline CDR1 LNHDA, CDR2 SQIVND (reference sequence). The DNA for the CDR3 is TGTGCCAGTAGTGCCCAGGGGGCGCCTAATCAGCCCCAGCATTTT. Translated, it gives CASSAQGAPNQPQHF.

The rearrangement joins TRBV6-5 to TRBJ2-7; D is perhaps TRBD2 (6 bases). V lost 4 bases and J 0 bases, leaving 10 bases between the germline ends. The V gene's germline CDR1 is MNHEY and CDR2 SVGAGI. This CDR3 contains 14 residues. The CDR3 spells CASSLPGDSYEQYF. CDR3 nucleotides: TGTGCCAGCAGTTTACCGGGAGACTCCTACGAGCAGTACTTC.

This chain connects TRBV11-3 to TRBJ2-3; D is perhaps TRBD2 (6 bases). V lost 5 bases, J lost 4 bases, and 13 bases lay in between. The CDR3 sequence is 14 residues long. Germline loops: CDR1 SGHNT, CDR2 YENEEA. CDR3 DNA: TGTGCCAGCAGCCGGTGGGAGGCCGCAGATACGCAGTATTTT. It specifies CASSRWEAADTQYF. Together with reference TRBV11-3 and TRBJ2-3, the CDR3 gives the full variable domain: EAGVVQSPRYKIIEKKQPVAFWCNPISGHNTLYWYLQNLGQGPELLIRYENEEAVDDSQLPKDRFSAERLKGVDSTLKIQPAELGDSAVYLCASSRWEAADTQYFGPGTRLTVL.

This sequence joins TRBV5-5 and TRBJ1-2; the D gene is possibly TRBD1 (5 bases). The germline V gene has CDR1 SGHKS and CDR2 YYEKEE (reference sequence). CDR3 size: 14 residues. V lost 0 bases and J lost 8, with 14 bases in between. CDR3 nucleotide sequence: TGTGCCAGCAGCTTGGATCAGGGTGGAAGAGGCTACACCTTC. It is translated as CASSLDQGGRGYTF.

As for this clone: The same CDR3 can be traced to other DNA sequences in this sample. The chain uses TRBV9 and TRBJ2-3, with TRBD1 identical over 7 bases. Losses at the gene ends were 1 base for V and 6 bases for J; bases not matched to a gene: 11. Germline assignment: CDR1 SGDLS and CDR2 YYNGEE. The CDR3 extends over 16 amino acids. CDR3 protein: CASSVSPTGVMDTQYF. The CDR3 nucleotides read TGTGCCAGCAGCGTATCACCCACAGGGGTGATGGATACGCAGTATTTT.

V usage is TRBV11-1 and J usage is TRBJ2-7; 11 positions agree with TRBD2. CDR3 size: 15 residues. The J segment lost 3 bases and the V segment lost 5 bases, leaving 6 bases of the junction unmatched. Germline CDR1 is SGHAT and CDR2 is FQDESV (reference sequence). CDR3 region: CASSLTSGSYYEQYF. CDR3 in DNA: TGTGCCAGCAGCCTTACTAGCGGGAGCTACTACGAGCAGTACTTC.

This chain links TRBV6-6 with TRBJ1-1; D gene unclear. V lost 2 bases to trimming and J lost 3 bases, with 10 bases between them. The CDR3 is 14 amino acids. Germline loops: CDR1 MNHNY, CDR2 SVGAGI (reference sequence). For the CDR3, the DNA is TGTGCCAGCAGTTACCGGGGTGATGACACTGAAGCTTTCTTT. Translation: CASSYRGDDTEAFF.

The V and J genes are TRBV9 and TRBJ2-2; weak D call: TRBD2 (5 bases). In germline, CDR1 is SGDLS, CDR2 YYNGEE. Trimming took off 4 bases at V and 7 bases at J, with 14 bases between the two ends. CDR3 size: 14 residues. The CDR3, as DNA: TGTGCCAGCAGCCTCGCTAGCTCCGGCGGGGAGCTGTTTTTT. Encoded protein: CASSLASSGGELFF.

CDR3 protein: CASSLGDSRVDTEAFF. The CDR3 DNA is TGTGCCAGCAGTTTAGGGGACTCTCGGGTGGACACTGAAGCTTTCTTT. The rearrangement links TRBV28 to TRBJ1-1, with D perhaps TRBD1 (5 bases). The CDR3 spans 16 residues. V lost 2 bases, J lost 3 bases, and 16 bases lay in between. Germline V gene lookup returns CDR1 MDHEN and CDR2 SYDVKM.

The DNA for the CDR3 is TGCGCCAGCAGGCCTAGCGGGGTCCAAGAGACCCAGTACTTC. Translated: CASRPSGVQETQYF. This chain links TRBV5-1 with TRBJ2-5, with 9 bases aligning to TRBD2. Losses at the gene ends were 5 bases for V and 1 base for J; bases not matched to a gene: 3. The CDR3 covers 14 residues. CDR1 and CDR2 from the germline V gene are SGHRS and YFSETQ. The whole variable domain, remainder taken from reference TRBV5-1 and TRBJ2-5, is KAGVTQTPRYLIKTRGQQVTLSCSPISGHRSVSWYQQTPGQGLQFLFEYFSETQRNKGNFPGRFSGRQFSNSRSEMNVSTLELGDSALYLCASRPSGVQETQYFGPGTRLLVL.

The V and J genes are TRBV5-1 and TRBJ2-2; D is ambiguous. Trimming removed 2 bases from V and 1 base from J, with 9 bases in between. Germline values: CDR1 SGHRS, CDR2 YFSETQ. This CDR3 is 15 amino acids long. The CDR3 reads CASSFGGRNTGELFF. CDR3 nucleotide sequence: TGCGCCAGCAGCTTCGGTGGGCGGAACACCGGGGAGCTGTTTTTT.

To note about this clone: Relative to the germline gene, one junction end is altered; a read error may explain this. This specimen includes other DNA sequences encoding the same CDR3. The chain recombines TRBV2 with TRBJ2-2; 7 nucleotides align to TRBD1. This CDR3 comprises 13 residues. Germline V lookup: CDR1 SNHLY, CDR2 FYNNEI. The CDR3 DNA reads as TGTGCCAGCGGGACAGCGAACACTGGGGAGCTGTTTTTT. It is translated as CASGTANTGELFF.

The chain has TRBV30 and TRBJ1-1; a possible D gene is TRBD1 (5 bases). The CDR3 runs to 13 residues. Germline assignment: CDR1 GTSNPN and CDR2 SVGIG (reference sequence). Trimming pared 4 bases from V and 5 bases from J, leaving 14 bases between. CDR3 nucleotide sequence: TGTGCCTGGAAACCGGGGGAGAGGACTGAAGCTTTCTTT. It translates to CAWKPGERTEAFF.

The chain has TRBV10-3 and TRBJ1-2; 11 bases are shared with TRBD1. V lost 0 bases and J lost 6; bases outside the gene matches: 6. The germline CDR1 and CDR2 sequences are ENHRY and SYGVKD. The CDR3 runs to 16 residues. The CDR3 loop is CAISESYPGQGDGYTF. Here the CDR3 DNA reads TGTGCCATCAGTGAGTCTTATCCGGGACAGGGGGATGGCTACACCTTC.